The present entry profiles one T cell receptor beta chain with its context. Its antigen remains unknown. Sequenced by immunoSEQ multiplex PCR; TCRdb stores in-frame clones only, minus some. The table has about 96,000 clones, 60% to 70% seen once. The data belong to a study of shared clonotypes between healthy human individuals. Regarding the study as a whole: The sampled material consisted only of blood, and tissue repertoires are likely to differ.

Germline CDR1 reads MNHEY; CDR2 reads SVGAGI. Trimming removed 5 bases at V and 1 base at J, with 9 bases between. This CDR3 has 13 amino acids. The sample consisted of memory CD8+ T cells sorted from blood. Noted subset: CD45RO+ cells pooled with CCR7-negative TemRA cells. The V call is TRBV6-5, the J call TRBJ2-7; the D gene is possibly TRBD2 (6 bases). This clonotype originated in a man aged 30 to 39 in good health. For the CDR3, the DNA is TGTGCCAGCAGTCCCCTAGCGTCCTACGAGCAGTACTTC. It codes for CASSPLASYEQYF.